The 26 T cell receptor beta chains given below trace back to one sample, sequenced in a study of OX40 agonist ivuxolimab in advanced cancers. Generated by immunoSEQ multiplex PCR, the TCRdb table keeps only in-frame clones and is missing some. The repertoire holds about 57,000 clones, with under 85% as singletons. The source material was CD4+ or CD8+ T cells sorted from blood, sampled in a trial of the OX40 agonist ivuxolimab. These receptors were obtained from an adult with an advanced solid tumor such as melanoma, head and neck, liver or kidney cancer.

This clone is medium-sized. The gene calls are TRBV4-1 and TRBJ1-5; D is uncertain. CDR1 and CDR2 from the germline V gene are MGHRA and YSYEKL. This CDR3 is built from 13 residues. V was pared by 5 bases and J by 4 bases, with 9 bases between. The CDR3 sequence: CASSKDSNQPQHF. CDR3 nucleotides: TGCGCCAGCAGCAAGGATTCGAATCAGCCCCAGCATTTT.

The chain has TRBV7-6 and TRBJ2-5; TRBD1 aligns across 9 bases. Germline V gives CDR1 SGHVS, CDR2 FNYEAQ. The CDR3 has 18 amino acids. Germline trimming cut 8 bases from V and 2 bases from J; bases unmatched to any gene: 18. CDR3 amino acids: CASPPPGQGRAGQETQYF. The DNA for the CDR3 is TGTGCCAGCCCCCCCCCAGGACAGGGGCGCGCCGGGCAAGAGACCCAGTACTTC. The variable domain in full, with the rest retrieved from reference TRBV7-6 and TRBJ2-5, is GAGVSQSPRYKVTKRGQDVALRCDPISGHVSLYWYRQALGQGPEFLTYFNYEAQQDKSGLPNDRFSAERPEGSISTLTIQRTEQRDSAMYRCASPPPGQGRAGQETQYFGPGTRLLVL.

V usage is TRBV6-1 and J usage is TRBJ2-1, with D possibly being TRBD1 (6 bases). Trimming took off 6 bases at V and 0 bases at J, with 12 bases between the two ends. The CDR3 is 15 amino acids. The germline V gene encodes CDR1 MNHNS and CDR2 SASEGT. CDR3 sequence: CASSRQASSYNEQFF. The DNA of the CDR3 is TGTGCCAGCAGCCGACAGGCTAGCTCCTACAATGAGCAGTTCTTC.

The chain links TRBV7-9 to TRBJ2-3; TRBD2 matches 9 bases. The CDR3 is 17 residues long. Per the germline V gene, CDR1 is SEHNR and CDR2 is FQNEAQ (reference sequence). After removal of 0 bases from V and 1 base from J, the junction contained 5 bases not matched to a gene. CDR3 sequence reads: CASSLARASGGTDTQYF. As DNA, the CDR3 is TGTGCCAGCAGCTTAGCGAGGGCTAGCGGGGGCACAGATACGCAGTATTTT.

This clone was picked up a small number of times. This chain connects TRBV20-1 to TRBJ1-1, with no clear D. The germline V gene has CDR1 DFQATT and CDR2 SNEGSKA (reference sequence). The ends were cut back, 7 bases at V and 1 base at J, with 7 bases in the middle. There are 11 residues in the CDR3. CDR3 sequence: CSVDRNTEAFF. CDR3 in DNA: TGCAGTGTGGATAGGAACACTGAAGCTTTCTTT.

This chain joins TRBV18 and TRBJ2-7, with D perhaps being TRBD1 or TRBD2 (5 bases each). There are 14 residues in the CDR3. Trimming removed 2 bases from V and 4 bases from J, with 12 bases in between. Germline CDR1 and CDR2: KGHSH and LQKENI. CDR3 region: CASSPGTKGYEQYF. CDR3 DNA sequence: TGTGCCAGCTCACCAGGGACGAAAGGATACGAGCAGTACTTC.

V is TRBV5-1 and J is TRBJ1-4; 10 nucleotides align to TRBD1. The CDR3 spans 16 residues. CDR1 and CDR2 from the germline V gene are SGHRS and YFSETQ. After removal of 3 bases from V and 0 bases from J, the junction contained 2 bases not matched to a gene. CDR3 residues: CASSYGQGATNEKLFF. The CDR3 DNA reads TGCGCCAGCAGCTACGGACAGGGGGCAACTAATGAAAAACTGTTTTTT.

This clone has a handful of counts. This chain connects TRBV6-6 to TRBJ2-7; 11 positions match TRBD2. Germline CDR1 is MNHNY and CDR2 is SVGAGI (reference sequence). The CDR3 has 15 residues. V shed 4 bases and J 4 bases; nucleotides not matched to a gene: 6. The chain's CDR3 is CASSSTSGSRYEQYF. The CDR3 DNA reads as TGTGCCAGCAGTTCAACTAGCGGGAGTCGTTACGAGCAGTACTTC.

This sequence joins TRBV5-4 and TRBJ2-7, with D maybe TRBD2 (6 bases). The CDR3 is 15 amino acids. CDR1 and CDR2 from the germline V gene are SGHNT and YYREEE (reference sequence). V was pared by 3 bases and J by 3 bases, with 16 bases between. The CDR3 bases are TGTGCCAGCAGCTCACCGGGACTGACCTACTACGAGCAGTACTTC. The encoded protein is CASSSPGLTYYEQYF.

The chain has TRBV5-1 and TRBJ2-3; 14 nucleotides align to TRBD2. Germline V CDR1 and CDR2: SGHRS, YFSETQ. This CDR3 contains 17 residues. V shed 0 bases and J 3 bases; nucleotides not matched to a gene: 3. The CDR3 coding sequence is TGCGCCAGCAGCTTGGTAGGGACTAGCGGGAGAACAGATACGCAGTATTTT. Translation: CASSLVGTSGRTDTQYF.

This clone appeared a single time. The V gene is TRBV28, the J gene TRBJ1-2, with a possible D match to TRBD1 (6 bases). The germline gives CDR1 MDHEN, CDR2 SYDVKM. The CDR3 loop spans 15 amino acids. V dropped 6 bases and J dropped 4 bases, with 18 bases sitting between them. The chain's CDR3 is CASSQGRNRLYGYTF. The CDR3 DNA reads TGTGCCAGCAGCCAGGGGCGCAACCGCCTCTATGGCTACACCTTC.

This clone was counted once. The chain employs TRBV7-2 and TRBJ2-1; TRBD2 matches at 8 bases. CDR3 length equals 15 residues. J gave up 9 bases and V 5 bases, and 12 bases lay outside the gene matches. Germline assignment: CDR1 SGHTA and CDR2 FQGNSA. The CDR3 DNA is TGTGCCAGCAGCGTGCCCGGGACTAGTTGGGGTGAGCAGTTCTTC. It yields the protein CASSVPGTSWGEQFF.

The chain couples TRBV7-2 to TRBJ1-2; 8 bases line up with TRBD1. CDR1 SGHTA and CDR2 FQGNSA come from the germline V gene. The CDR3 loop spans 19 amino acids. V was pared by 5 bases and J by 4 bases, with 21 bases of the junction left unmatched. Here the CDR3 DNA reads TGTGCCAGCAGCGCGACCTTAGGACAGGGAAGGTCTGCGATCTATGGCTACACCTTC. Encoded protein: CASSATLGQGRSAIYGYTF.

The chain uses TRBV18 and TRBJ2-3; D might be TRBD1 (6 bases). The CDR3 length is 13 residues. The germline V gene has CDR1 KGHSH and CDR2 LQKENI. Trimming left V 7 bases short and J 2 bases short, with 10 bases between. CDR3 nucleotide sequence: TGTGCCAGCTGCGACAGGACCACAGATACGCAGTATTTT. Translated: CASCDRTTDTQYF. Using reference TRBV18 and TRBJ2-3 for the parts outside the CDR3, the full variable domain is NAGVMQNPRHLVRRRGQEARLRCSPMKGHSHVYWYRQLPEEGLKFMVYLQKENIIDESGMPKERFSAEFPKEGPSILRIQQVVRGDSAAYFCASCDRTTDTQYFGPGTRLTVL.

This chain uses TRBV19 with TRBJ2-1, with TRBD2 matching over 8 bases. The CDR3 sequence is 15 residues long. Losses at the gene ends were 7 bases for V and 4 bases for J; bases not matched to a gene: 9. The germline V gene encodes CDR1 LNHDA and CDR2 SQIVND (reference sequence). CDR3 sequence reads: CASMAGGEAYNEQFF. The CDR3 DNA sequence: TGTGCCAGTATGGCGGGGGGCGAGGCGTACAATGAGCAGTTCTTC.

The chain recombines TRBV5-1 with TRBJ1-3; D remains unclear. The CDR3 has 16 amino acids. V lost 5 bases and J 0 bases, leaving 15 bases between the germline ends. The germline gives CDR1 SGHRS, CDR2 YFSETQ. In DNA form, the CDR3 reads TGCGCCAGCAGTTCTAGTCGACCGCACTCTGGAAACACCATATATTTT. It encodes CASSSSRPHSGNTIYF. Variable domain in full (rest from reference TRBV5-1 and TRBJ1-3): KAGVTQTPRYLIKTRGQQVTLSCSPISGHRSVSWYQQTPGQGLQFLFEYFSETQRNKGNFPGRFSGRQFSNSRSEMNVSTLELGDSALYLCASSSSRPHSGNTIYFGEGSWLTVV.

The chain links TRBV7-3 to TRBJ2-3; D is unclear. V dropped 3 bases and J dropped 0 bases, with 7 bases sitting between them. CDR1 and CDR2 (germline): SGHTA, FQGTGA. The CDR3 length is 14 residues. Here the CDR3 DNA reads TGTGCCAGCAGCTTGGAGTACAGCACAGATACGCAGTATTTT. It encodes CASSLEYSTDTQYF.

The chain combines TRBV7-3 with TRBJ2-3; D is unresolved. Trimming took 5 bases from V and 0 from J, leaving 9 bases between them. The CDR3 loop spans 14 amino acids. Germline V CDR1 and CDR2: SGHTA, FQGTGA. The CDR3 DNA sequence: TGTGCCAGCAGCCCAAGCCATAGCACAGATACGCAGTATTTT. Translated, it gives CASSPSHSTDTQYF.

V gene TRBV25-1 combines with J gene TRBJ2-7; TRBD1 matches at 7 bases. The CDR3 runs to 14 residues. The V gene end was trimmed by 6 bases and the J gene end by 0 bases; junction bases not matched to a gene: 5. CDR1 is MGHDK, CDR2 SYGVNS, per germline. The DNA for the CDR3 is TGTGCCAGCAGCGCACAGGGGATCTCCTACGAGCAGTACTTC. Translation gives CASSAQGISYEQYF.

CDR3 DNA: TGTGCCAGCAGCCTAAGTAGCAGGATTGGAGATACGCAGTATTTT. It encodes CASSLSSRIGDTQYF. The chain is built from TRBV14 and TRBJ2-3; no clear D. CDR1 is SGHDN, CDR2 FVKESK, per germline. The V end was cut by 4 bases, the J end by 5 bases, with 16 bases between. This CDR3 spans 15 amino acids. The whole variable domain, filled in from reference TRBV14 and TRBJ2-3, reads EAGVTQFPSHSVIEKGQTVTLRCDPISGHDNLYWYRRVMGKEIKFLLHFVKESKQDESGMPNNRFLAERTGGTYSTLKVQPAELEDSGVYFCASSLSSRIGDTQYFGPGTRLTVL.

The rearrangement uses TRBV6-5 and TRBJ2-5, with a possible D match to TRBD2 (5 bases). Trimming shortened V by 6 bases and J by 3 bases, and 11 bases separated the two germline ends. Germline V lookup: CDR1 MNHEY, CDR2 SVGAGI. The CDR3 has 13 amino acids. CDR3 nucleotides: TGTGCCAGCAGCCCGGGATGGGAAGAGACCCAGTACTTC. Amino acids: CASSPGWEETQYF.

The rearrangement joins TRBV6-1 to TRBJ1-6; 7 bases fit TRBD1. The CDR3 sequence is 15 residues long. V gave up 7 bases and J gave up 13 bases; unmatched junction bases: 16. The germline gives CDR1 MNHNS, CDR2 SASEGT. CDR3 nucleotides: TGTGCCAGCAAAAGTCTCCAGGGGGAATTTTGGCCCCTCCACTTT. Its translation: CASKSLQGEFWPLHF.

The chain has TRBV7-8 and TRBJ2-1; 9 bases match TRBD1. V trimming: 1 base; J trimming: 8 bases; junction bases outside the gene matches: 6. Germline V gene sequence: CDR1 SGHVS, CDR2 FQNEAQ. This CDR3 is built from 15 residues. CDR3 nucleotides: TGTGCCAGCAGCTTAGGTGGGACAGGGTGGTATGAGCAGTTCTTC. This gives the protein CASSLGGTGWYEQFF.

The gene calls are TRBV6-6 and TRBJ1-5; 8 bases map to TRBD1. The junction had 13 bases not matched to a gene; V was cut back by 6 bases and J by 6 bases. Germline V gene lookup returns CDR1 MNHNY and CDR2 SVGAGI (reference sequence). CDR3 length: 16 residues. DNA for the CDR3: TGTGCCAGCAGCTTTTTTGACAGGGGAAAAAGTCAGCCCCAGCATTTT. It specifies CASSFFDRGKSQPQHF.

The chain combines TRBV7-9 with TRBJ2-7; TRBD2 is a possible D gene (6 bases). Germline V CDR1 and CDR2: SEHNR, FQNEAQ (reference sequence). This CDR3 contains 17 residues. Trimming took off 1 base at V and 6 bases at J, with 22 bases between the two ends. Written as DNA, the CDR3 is TGTGCCAGCAGCTTAGGGGCCGGGGCGGGAATCGCCGGCGAGCAGTACTTC. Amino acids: CASSLGAGAGIAGEQYF.

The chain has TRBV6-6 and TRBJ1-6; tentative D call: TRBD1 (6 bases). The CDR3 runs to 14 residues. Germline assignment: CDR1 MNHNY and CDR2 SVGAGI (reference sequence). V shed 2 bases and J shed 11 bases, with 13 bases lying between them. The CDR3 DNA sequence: TGTGCCAGCAGTTACGGGCAGGGGATCCCACCCCTCCACTTT. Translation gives CASSYGQGIPPLHF.